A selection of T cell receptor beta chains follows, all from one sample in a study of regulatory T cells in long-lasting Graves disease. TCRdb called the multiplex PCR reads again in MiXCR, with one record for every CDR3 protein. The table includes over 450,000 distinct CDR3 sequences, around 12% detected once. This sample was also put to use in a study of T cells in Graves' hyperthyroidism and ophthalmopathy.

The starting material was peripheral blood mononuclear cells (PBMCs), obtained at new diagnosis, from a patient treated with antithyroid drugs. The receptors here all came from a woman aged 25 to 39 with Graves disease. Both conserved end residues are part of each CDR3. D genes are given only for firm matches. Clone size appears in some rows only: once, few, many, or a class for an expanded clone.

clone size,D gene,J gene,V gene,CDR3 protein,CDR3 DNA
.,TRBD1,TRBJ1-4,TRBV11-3,CASSPNRDRGEKLFF,TGTGCCAGCAGCCCCAACCGGGACAGGGGTGAAAAACTGTTTTTT
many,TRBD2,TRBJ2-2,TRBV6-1,CASSTTGTSGSTGELFF,TGTGCCAGCAGTACGACCGGGACTAGCGGGAGCACCGGGGAGCTGTTTTTT
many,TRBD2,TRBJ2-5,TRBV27,CASSWGAGGPGETQYF,TGTGCCAGCAGTTGGGGAGCGGGAGGGCCGGGTGAGACCCAGTACTTC
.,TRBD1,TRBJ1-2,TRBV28,CASSYLTGGANGYTF,TGTGCCAGCAGTTACCTGACAGGGGGCGCAAATGGCTACACCTTC
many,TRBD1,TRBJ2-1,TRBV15,CATSRGTGSYNEQFF,TGTGCCACCAGCAGAGGGACAGGCTCCTACAATGAGCAGTTCTTC
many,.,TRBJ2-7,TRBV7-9,CASSPGTSNEQYF,TGTGCCAGCAGCCCCGGGACCTCCAACGAGCAGTACTTC
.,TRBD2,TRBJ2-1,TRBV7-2,CASSLGKEAGGLKRNNEQFF,TGTGCCAGCAGCTTAGGGAAGGAAGCGGGGGGCCTCAAACGAAACAATGAGCAGTTCTTC
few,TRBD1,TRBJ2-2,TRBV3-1,CASSQWGQGRTGELFF,TGTGCCAGCAGCCAATGGGGACAGGGGAGAACCGGGGAGCTGTTTTTT
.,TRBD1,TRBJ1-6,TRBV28,CASSLLLGTGFFGGSNSPLHF,TGTGCCAGCAGTTTATTGTTGGGGACAGGGTTTTTCGGGGGTTCTAACTCACCCCTCCACTTT
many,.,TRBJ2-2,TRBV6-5,CASSYPDDTGELFF,TGTGCCAGCAGTTACCCGGATGACACCGGGGAGCTGTTTTTT
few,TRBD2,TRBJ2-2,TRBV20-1,CSARGREGLYTGELFF,TGCAGTGCTAGAGGGCGGGAGGGCCTGTACACCGGGGAGCTGTTTTTT
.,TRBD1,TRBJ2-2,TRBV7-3,CASSPRTGRKAGELFF,TGTGCCAGCAGCCCCCGGACAGGGAGAAAGGCCGGGGAGCTGTTTTTT
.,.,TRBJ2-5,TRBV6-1,CASRRLSHETQYF,TGTGCCAGCAGGAGGTTGAGTCACGAGACCCAGTACTTC
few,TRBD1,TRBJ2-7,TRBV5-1,CASSLEGTGLSEQYF,TGCGCCAGCAGCTTGGAAGGGACAGGGCTCTCCGAGCAGTACTTC
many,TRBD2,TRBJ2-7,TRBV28,CASSLAGGPYEQYF,TGTGCCAGCAGCCTAGCGGGAGGCCCCTACGAGCAGTACTTC
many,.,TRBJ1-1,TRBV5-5,CASSLSPGPRGNTEAFF,TGTGCCAGCAGCTTGAGTCCCGGCCCCCGGGGGAACACTGAAGCTTTCTTT
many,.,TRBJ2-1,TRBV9,CASSVSPGAYNEQFF,TGTGCCAGCAGCGTAAGTCCAGGGGCCTACAATGAGCAGTTCTTC
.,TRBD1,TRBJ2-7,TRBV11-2,CASSRVQGAAYEQYF,TGTGCCAGCAGCCGCGTACAGGGGGCGGCCTACGAGCAGTACTTC
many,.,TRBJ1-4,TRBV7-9,CAASLRVATNEKLFF,TGTGCGGCCAGCTTGAGGGTTGCAACTAATGAAAAACTGTTTTTT
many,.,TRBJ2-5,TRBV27,CASSPSRPQETQYF,TGTGCCAGCAGTCCCTCACGTCCCCAAGAGACCCAGTACTTC
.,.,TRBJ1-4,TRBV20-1,CSAARRINEKLFF,TGCAGTGCTGCCAGGAGGATTAATGAAAAACTGTTTTTT
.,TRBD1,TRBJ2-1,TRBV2,CASNQITGQGGNEQFF,TGTGCCAGCAATCAAATCACGGGACAGGGGGGGAATGAGCAGTTCTTC
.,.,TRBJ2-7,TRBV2,CASSEGWTDEQYF,TGTGCCAGCAGTGAAGGGTGGACAGACGAGCAGTACTTC
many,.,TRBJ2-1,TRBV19,CASSIWGTMDEQFF,TGTGCCAGTAGTATCTGGGGGACGATGGATGAGCAGTTCTTC
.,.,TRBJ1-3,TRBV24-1,CATSDRTDTGNTIYF,TGTGCCACCAGTGACCGGACAGATACTGGAAACACCATATATTTT
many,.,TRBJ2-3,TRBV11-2,CASSSRGEGVTDTQYF,TGTGCCAGCAGCTCGAGAGGCGAAGGGGTCACAGATACGCAGTATTTT
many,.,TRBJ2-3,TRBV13,CASSLEAHNTDTQYF,TGTGCCAGCAGCTTAGAGGCCCATAATACAGATACGCAGTATTTT
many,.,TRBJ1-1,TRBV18,CASSPRPTMNTEAFF,TGTGCCAGCTCACCAAGACCGACTATGAACACTGAAGCTTTCTTT
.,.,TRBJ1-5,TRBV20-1,CSASRTVTQPQHF,TGCAGTGCTAGCCGGACAGTTACGCAGCCCCAGCATTTT
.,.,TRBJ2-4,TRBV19,CASSIRQSQNIQYF,TGTGCCAGTAGTATTAGACAGAGCCAAAACATTCAGTACTTC
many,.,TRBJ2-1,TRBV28,CASSLPGPIYNEQFF,TGTGCCAGCAGTTTACCGGGACCCATCTACAATGAGCAGTTCTTC
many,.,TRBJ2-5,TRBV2,CASSEWYETQYF,TGTGCCAGCAGTGAGTGGTACGAGACCCAGTACTTC
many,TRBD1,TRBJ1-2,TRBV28,CASSLTGGSYGYTF,TGTGCCAGCAGTCTCACAGGGGGTTCCTATGGCTACACCTTC
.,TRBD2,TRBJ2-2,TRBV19,CASGKRLAGGPTGELFF,TGTGCCAGTGGTAAAAGACTAGCGGGAGGGCCGACCGGGGAGCTGTTTTTT
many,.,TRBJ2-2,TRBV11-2,CASSPVGNTGELFF,TGTGCCAGCAGCCCTGTGGGGAACACCGGGGAGCTGTTTTTT
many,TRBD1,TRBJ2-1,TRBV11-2,CASSLGHRGRWNEQFF,TGTGCCAGCAGCTTAGGACACAGGGGGCGGTGGAATGAGCAGTTCTTC
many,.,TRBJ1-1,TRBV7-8,CASSQRDRPIEAFF,TGTGCCAGCAGCCAGAGGGACCGGCCAATCGAAGCTTTCTTT